Listed here are 6 T cell receptor beta chains from one sample, sequenced in a study of CD8+ T cells in alopecia areata. Extracted RNA was reverse transcribed, and the resulting cDNA served as sequencing template. Using immunoSEQ multiplex PCR, the repertoire was profiled, and TCRdb retains in-frame clones only, with some absent. In the table there are more than 200,000 clones, 67% of which are singletons. Sequencing was performed on CD4+ T cells sorted from blood, taken at week 0. All receptors come from a human donor with alopecia areata.

For the CDR3, the DNA is TGTGCCACCTCCAGGGGCAATCAGCCCCAGCATTTT. Its protein is CATSRGNQPQHF. The chain recombines TRBV10-3 with TRBJ1-5; the D gene is possibly TRBD1 (5 bases). V lost 10 bases and J 2 bases, leaving 9 bases between the germline ends. The germline V gene has CDR1 ENHRY and CDR2 SYGVKD. The CDR3 has 12 amino acids.

The chain employs TRBV29-1 and TRBJ2-3; D gene uncertain. The germline gives CDR1 SQVTM, CDR2 ANQGSEA. This CDR3 spans 12 amino acids. The CDR3 sequence: CSLRRRTDTQYF. As DNA, the CDR3 is TGCAGTTTGCGGCGTCGCACAGATACGCAGTATTTT.

Details on this clone: This same CDR3 is encoded by further DNA sequences in the sample. The rearrangement uses TRBV29-1 and TRBJ2-7, with unresolved D. The V gene lost 5 bases and the J gene lost 3 bases, with 11 bases spanning the gap. Germline CDR1 is SQVTM and CDR2 is ANQGSEA. The CDR3 covers 12 residues. The CDR3 loop is CSVRGQVYEQYF. The CDR3 bases are TGCAGCGTTCGCGGCCAGGTCTACGAGCAGTACTTC.

The chain couples TRBV27 to TRBJ2-7; tentatively, D is TRBD2 (6 bases). This CDR3 region has 16 residues. V gave up 5 bases and J gave up 2 bases, with 19 bases separating them. The germline CDR1 and CDR2 sequences are MNHEY and SMNVEV (reference sequence). The CDR3 bases are TGTGCCAGCAGTCCAACGACTGGAGGACTACCCTACGAGCAGTACTTC. It is translated as CASSPTTGGLPYEQYF.

The rearrangement joins TRBV28 to TRBJ2-5; 8 bases agree with TRBD2. V shed 6 bases and J 3 bases; nucleotides not matched to a gene: 6. The germline gives CDR1 MDHEN, CDR2 SYDVKM. This CDR3 region has 14 residues. DNA for the CDR3: TGTGCCAGCAGGCCCTCGGGGGGGAAAGAGACCCAGTACTTC. Its protein is CASRPSGGKETQYF.

This clone was detected once. This chain connects TRBV30 to TRBJ1-5, with no clear D. Per germline, CDR1 GTSNPN and CDR2 SVGIG (reference sequence). CDR3 length equals 13 residues. Trimming removed 3 bases from V and 5 bases from J, with 11 bases in between. The CDR3 sequence: CAWRRGEDQPQHF. CDR3 nucleotides: TGTGCCTGGAGACGGGGAGAAGATCAGCCCCAGCATTTT.